This is a list of T cell receptor beta chains from one sample in a study of cytotoxic CD8 clonotypes in ibrutinib-treated CLL. Profiled with immunoSEQ multiplex PCR; TCRdb holds only in-frame clones, not every one. This table has approximately 120,000 clones, roughly 60% appearing once. The material sequenced was PBMCs, taken after 24 months of ibrutinib treatment. The receptors derive from a human donor with chronic lymphocytic leukemia. CDR3s include the opening cysteine and the closing phenylalanine or tryptophan. Fields, in order: CDR3 DNA, CDR3 protein, D gene, V gene, clone size, J gene. The D gene is left open where the match is weak. Size is omitted from some rows. Given values are once, few, many or a class for expanded clones.

CDR3nt: TGTGCCAGCAGCCAAGATTCCGCCGGGGAGCTGTTTTTT
CDR3aa: CASSQDSAGELFF
d_gene: -
v_gene: TRBV5-4
abundance: -
j_gene: TRBJ2-2

CDR3nt: TGTGCCAGCAGTTCATCCAACAGGGGGTACGGTGGCTACACCTTC
CDR3aa: CASSSSNRGYGGYTF
d_gene: TRBD1
v_gene: TRBV6-6
abundance: few
j_gene: TRBJ1-2

CDR3nt: TGTGCTAGCACCCAAATACAGGGAAATCAGCCCCAGCATTTT
CDR3aa: CASTQIQGNQPQHF
d_gene: -
v_gene: TRBV7-7
abundance: few
j_gene: TRBJ1-5

CDR3nt: TGTGCCAGCAGCCTCAGACAGACCTATAATTCACCCCTCCACTTT
CDR3aa: CASSLRQTYNSPLHF
d_gene: -
v_gene: TRBV7-2
abundance: -
j_gene: TRBJ1-6

CDR3nt: TGTGCCAGCAGTTTATCCAATGGAAATAATTCACCCCTCCACTTT
CDR3aa: CASSLSNGNNSPLHF
d_gene: -
v_gene: TRBV27
abundance: few
j_gene: TRBJ1-6

CDR3nt: TGCGCCAGCAGCCTGTCGGGACAGGTACCATTCGGGGATACGCAGTATTTT
CDR3aa: CASSLSGQVPFGDTQYF
d_gene: TRBD1
v_gene: TRBV4-1
abundance: -
j_gene: TRBJ2-3

CDR3nt: TGCGCCAGCAGGGGGGGCAAAGGTGCCAATTCACCCCTCCACTTT
CDR3aa: CASRGGKGANSPLHF
d_gene: -
v_gene: TRBV5-1
abundance: -
j_gene: TRBJ1-6

CDR3nt: TGTGCCAGCAGTTACTCTCCAGTCAATTCACCCCTCCACTTT
CDR3aa: CASSYSPVNSPLHF
d_gene: -
v_gene: TRBV6-5
abundance: few
j_gene: TRBJ1-6

CDR3nt: TGTGCCAGCAGCTTAGGGTTCGGGGAGACCCAGTACTTC
CDR3aa: CASSLGFGETQYF
d_gene: -
v_gene: TRBV7-9
abundance: many
j_gene: TRBJ2-5

CDR3nt: TGCGCCAGCAGCTGGCGGACCCAGACTACCGGGGAGCTGTTTTTT
CDR3aa: CASSWRTQTTGELFF
d_gene: -
v_gene: TRBV5-1
abundance: few
j_gene: TRBJ2-2

CDR3nt: TGCGCCAGCAGTGAGCAGGTTCGGCGCACTGAAGCTTTCTTT
CDR3aa: CASSEQVRRTEAFF
d_gene: -
v_gene: TRBV10-2
abundance: -
j_gene: TRBJ1-1

CDR3nt: TGTGCCAGCTCCATGAGCCCCAATGAGCAGTTCTTC
CDR3aa: CASSMSPNEQFF
d_gene: -
v_gene: TRBV11-3
abundance: few
j_gene: TRBJ2-1

CDR3nt: TGTGCCAGCAGTTTACCCAGCCGGGGGGGGTACGAGCAGTACTTC
CDR3aa: CASSLPSRGGYEQYF
d_gene: TRBD2
v_gene: TRBV28
abundance: -
j_gene: TRBJ2-7

CDR3nt: TGTGCCAGCAGCTTAGGACAGGGCCCTTCACCCCTCCACTTT
CDR3aa: CASSLGQGPSPLHF
d_gene: TRBD1
v_gene: TRBV7-9
abundance: few
j_gene: TRBJ1-6

CDR3nt: TGTGCTAGTGGTTTGGGATTTCAAGAGACCCAGTACTTC
CDR3aa: CASGLGFQETQYF
d_gene: -
v_gene: TRBV12-5
abundance: few
j_gene: TRBJ2-5

CDR3nt: TGTGCCAGCAGCTTAGACGCAGGGTACAATGAGCAGTTCTTC
CDR3aa: CASSLDAGYNEQFF
d_gene: -
v_gene: TRBV7-9
abundance: -
j_gene: TRBJ2-1

CDR3nt: TGTGCCAGTAGTAATCAGAGGGGAGCCTACGAGCAGTACTTC
CDR3aa: CASSNQRGAYEQYF
d_gene: -
v_gene: TRBV19
abundance: -
j_gene: TRBJ2-7

CDR3nt: TGTGCCAGCAGCGTAGGTTTCGGTACTGGAAACACCATATATTTT
CDR3aa: CASSVGFGTGNTIYF
d_gene: -
v_gene: TRBV9
abundance: -
j_gene: TRBJ1-3

CDR3nt: TGTGCCAGCAGTCAATCTGGACTAGCGGGCTACAATGAGCAGTTCTTC
CDR3aa: CASSQSGLAGYNEQFF
d_gene: TRBD2
v_gene: TRBV25-1
abundance: -
j_gene: TRBJ2-1

CDR3nt: TGTGCCAGCAGTACTGGGACTAGCGGGGCCCAGGGGACCCAGTACTTC
CDR3aa: CASSTGTSGAQGTQYF
d_gene: TRBD2
v_gene: TRBV27
abundance: -
j_gene: TRBJ2-5

CDR3nt: TGTGCCAGCAGTCTCACCGGGACTAGTGAGACCCAGTACTTC
CDR3aa: CASSLTGTSETQYF
d_gene: TRBD2
v_gene: TRBV2
abundance: few
j_gene: TRBJ2-5

CDR3nt: TGTGCCAGCAGTGTTTACACCGGGGAGCTGTTTTTT
CDR3aa: CASSVYTGELFF
d_gene: -
v_gene: TRBV2
abundance: -
j_gene: TRBJ2-2

CDR3nt: TGTGCCAGCAGTGACGTGGCGCGGGTCGGTACGCAGTATTTT
CDR3aa: CASSDVARVGTQYF
d_gene: -
v_gene: TRBV6-1
abundance: -
j_gene: TRBJ2-3

CDR3nt: TGTGCCAGCAGCCAACTACGGGGGATGAGCACAGATACGCAGTATTTT
CDR3aa: CASSQLRGMSTDTQYF
d_gene: -
v_gene: TRBV14
abundance: -
j_gene: TRBJ2-3

CDR3nt: TGCGCCAGCAGCTCAGGGGGTACCTATGGCTACACCTTC
CDR3aa: CASSSGGTYGYTF
d_gene: TRBD1
v_gene: TRBV5-1
abundance: few
j_gene: TRBJ1-2

CDR3nt: TGTGCCAGCAGTTACTCGGTAAGCTCCTACGAGCAGTACTTC
CDR3aa: CASSYSVSSYEQYF
d_gene: -
v_gene: TRBV6-6
abundance: -
j_gene: TRBJ2-7

CDR3nt: TGTGCCAGCTCACCCCCGGGGGCAACTAATGAAAAACTGTTTTTT
CDR3aa: CASSPPGATNEKLFF
d_gene: -
v_gene: TRBV18
abundance: -
j_gene: TRBJ1-4

CDR3nt: TGCAGCGGTGACAGGGGGAACACTGAAGCTTTCTTT
CDR3aa: CSGDRGNTEAFF
d_gene: TRBD1
v_gene: TRBV29-1
abundance: -
j_gene: TRBJ1-1

CDR3nt: TGTGCCAGCAGTCCCTCAATTACAGTGAACACTGAAGCTTTCTTT
CDR3aa: CASSPSITVNTEAFF
d_gene: -
v_gene: TRBV2
abundance: -
j_gene: TRBJ1-1

CDR3nt: TGTGCCAGCAGCTTGGGACAGCGACAAGAGACCCAGTACTTC
CDR3aa: CASSLGQRQETQYF
d_gene: -
v_gene: TRBV5-6
abundance: -
j_gene: TRBJ2-5

CDR3nt: TGTGCCAGTACGACAGTAGACGGCTACACCTTC
CDR3aa: CASTTVDGYTF
d_gene: -
v_gene: TRBV19
abundance: few
j_gene: TRBJ1-2

CDR3nt: TGTGCCAGCAGTCCCTGGGAAGCCAAAAACATTCAGTACTTC
CDR3aa: CASSPWEAKNIQYF
d_gene: -
v_gene: TRBV25-1
abundance: few
j_gene: TRBJ2-4

CDR3nt: TGTGCCAGTAAAATTGACTATGGCTACACCTTC
CDR3aa: CASKIDYGYTF
d_gene: -
v_gene: TRBV19
abundance: few
j_gene: TRBJ1-2

CDR3nt: TGCAGTGTTGGGACTAATTACGAGCAGTACTTC
CDR3aa: CSVGTNYEQYF
d_gene: TRBD2
v_gene: TRBV20-1
abundance: -
j_gene: TRBJ2-7

CDR3nt: TGCGCCAGCAGCCAAGGCGGAGGTAGCCGTGACGAGCAGTACTTC
CDR3aa: CASSQGGGSRDEQYF
d_gene: -
v_gene: TRBV4-1
abundance: few
j_gene: TRBJ2-7

CDR3nt: TGCGCCAGCAGCCGAGGCCCCCGGGGCCAGGAGGGCCAGTACTTC
CDR3aa: CASSRGPRGQEGQYF
d_gene: -
v_gene: TRBV4-1
abundance: once
j_gene: TRBJ2-5

CDR3nt: TGTGCCAGCAGCTCCCCGTCTGGGGCCTACACAGATACGCAGTATTTT
CDR3aa: CASSSPSGAYTDTQYF
d_gene: -
v_gene: TRBV25-1
abundance: -
j_gene: TRBJ2-3

CDR3nt: TGTGCCAGCAGCCCCACAGCCGGGCCGGCTGGCTACACCTTC
CDR3aa: CASSPTAGPAGYTF
d_gene: -
v_gene: TRBV7-2
abundance: -
j_gene: TRBJ1-2

CDR3nt: TGTGCCAGCAGCCCGGGACCAACTTACGAGCAGTACTTC
CDR3aa: CASSPGPTYEQYF
d_gene: -
v_gene: TRBV9
abundance: -
j_gene: TRBJ2-7

CDR3nt: TGTGCCAGCAGGGGACAGATCTCTGGAAACACCATATATTTT
CDR3aa: CASRGQISGNTIYF
d_gene: TRBD1
v_gene: TRBV6-6
abundance: once
j_gene: TRBJ1-3

CDR3nt: TGCGCCAGCCACGGGACAGGGGGCAGTCAGCCCCAGCATTTT
CDR3aa: CASHGTGGSQPQHF
d_gene: TRBD1
v_gene: TRBV5-1
abundance: few
j_gene: TRBJ1-5

CDR3nt: TGCGCCAGCAGCCATATTCAGGGAGGTAATCAGCCCCAGCATTTT
CDR3aa: CASSHIQGGNQPQHF
d_gene: -
v_gene: TRBV4-1
abundance: -
j_gene: TRBJ1-5

CDR3nt: TGTGCCAGCAGTTTAAACCCCAGCGGGGGCTACGAGCAGTACTTC
CDR3aa: CASSLNPSGGYEQYF
d_gene: TRBD2
v_gene: TRBV27
abundance: -
j_gene: TRBJ2-7

CDR3nt: TGTGCCAGCGGACAGTCTGATAGGGGAAACACCATATATTTT
CDR3aa: CASGQSDRGNTIYF
d_gene: -
v_gene: TRBV6-6
abundance: -
j_gene: TRBJ1-3

CDR3nt: TGTGCCAGCAGCTTTTCGGGACAGCACACTGAAGCTTTCTTT
CDR3aa: CASSFSGQHTEAFF
d_gene: TRBD1
v_gene: TRBV7-2
abundance: -
j_gene: TRBJ1-1

CDR3nt: TGTGCCAGCAGCAGGGACAGGGGAAGGTCACCCCTCCACTTT
CDR3aa: CASSRDRGRSPLHF
d_gene: TRBD1
v_gene: TRBV4-2
abundance: -
j_gene: TRBJ1-6

CDR3nt: TGCGCCAGCAGTCGGACTAGCGGGGGCACAGATACGCAGTATTTT
CDR3aa: CASSRTSGGTDTQYF
d_gene: TRBD2
v_gene: TRBV5-1
abundance: -
j_gene: TRBJ2-3

CDR3nt: TGCGCCAGCAGCCAGCAGGGACAGGGGCTTTACGGCACTGAAGCTTTCTTT
CDR3aa: CASSQQGQGLYGTEAFF
d_gene: TRBD1
v_gene: TRBV5-1
abundance: -
j_gene: TRBJ1-1

CDR3nt: TGTGCCAGTAGTATGAGGCCCGACAGGGTGAGGGAGCAGTACTTC
CDR3aa: CASSMRPDRVREQYF
d_gene: TRBD1
v_gene: TRBV19
abundance: -
j_gene: TRBJ2-7

CDR3nt: TGTGCCAGCAGCTTGAAGGGTTTCTCTGGGGCCAACGTCCTGACTTTC
CDR3aa: CASSLKGFSGANVLTF
d_gene: -
v_gene: TRBV11-2
abundance: few
j_gene: TRBJ2-6

CDR3nt: TGTGCCAGCAGTGAGGACAGGGACTCCTACGAGCAGTACTTC
CDR3aa: CASSEDRDSYEQYF
d_gene: TRBD1
v_gene: TRBV6-1
abundance: -
j_gene: TRBJ2-7